One and the same sample provided the 23 T cell receptor beta chains below, sequenced in a study of blood T cell repertoires in COVID-19. TCRdb keeps only in-frame clones here, not all; method: immunoSEQ multiplex PCR. This table has 40,000 to 45,000 clones, 85% to 90% appearing once. Sample: peripheral blood. Source of these receptors: a man between 35 and 55 years old with COVID-19, enrolled during active disease.

This rearrangement joins TRBV5-1 to TRBJ2-7; 10 bases line up with TRBD2. The CDR3 runs to 17 residues. Losses at the gene ends were 2 bases for V and 2 bases for J; bases not matched to a gene: 10. The germline CDR1 and CDR2 sequences are SGHRS and YFSETQ. CDR3 region: CASSFEGTSAFTYEQYF. The CDR3 bases are TGCGCCAGCAGCTTTGAGGGGACTAGCGCCTTTACCTACGAGCAGTACTTC.

The chain links TRBV19 to TRBJ2-2; weak D call: TRBD2 (6 bases). The CDR3 spans 13 residues. CDR1 LNHDA and CDR2 SQIVND come from the germline V gene (reference sequence). Deletions cut 7 bases from V and 8 bases from J, with 14 bases between. CDR3 bases: TGTGCCAGTACCACAATGACTAGTGGGGAGCTGTTTTTT. It encodes CASTTMTSGELFF.

The chain has TRBV19 and TRBJ1-2; D not resolved. The CDR3 runs 15 residues. Trimming removed 5 bases from V and 0 bases from J, with 13 bases in between. Per germline, CDR1 LNHDA and CDR2 SQIVND (reference sequence). The CDR3 region is CASSVSHTTNYGYTF. In DNA form, the CDR3 reads TGTGCCAGTAGTGTCTCACACACAACTAACTATGGCTACACCTTC. Together with reference TRBV19 and TRBJ1-2, the CDR3 gives the full variable domain: DGGITQSPKYLFRKEGQNVTLSCEQNLNHDAMYWYRQDPGQGLRLIYYSQIVNDFQKGDIAEGYSVSREKKESFPLTVTSAQKNPTAFYLCASSVSHTTNYGYTFGSGTRLTVV.

J is TRBJ2-3 and V is TRBV5-1; 7 nucleotides agree with TRBD2. Trimming removed 3 bases from V and 4 bases from J; junction bases left unmatched: 11. CDR3 length: 16 residues. Germline V CDR1 and CDR2: SGHRS, YFSETQ. CDR3 DNA: TGCGCCAGCAGCTCGCACCCGGTGACTAGCCCAGATACGCAGTATTTT. Translation: CASSSHPVTSPDTQYF.

The rearrangement joins TRBV19 to TRBJ2-1, with D possibly TRBD2 on 7 matching bases. Trimming cost V 10 bases and J 7 bases, with 20 bases left between them. The CDR3 extends over 14 amino acids. Germline CDR1 and CDR2: LNHDA and SQIVND (reference sequence). The CDR3 is CATTRGGLSNEQFF. DNA for the CDR3: TGTGCCACCACGAGGGGGGGCCTTTCAAATGAGCAGTTCTTC.

This clone was recorded a few times. The chain recombines TRBV28 with TRBJ1-2; D may be TRBD1 (6 bases). Germline CDR1 and CDR2: MDHEN and SYDVKM. V was cut by 8 bases and J by 2 bases, with 15 bases left in between. The CDR3 totals 14 residues. In nucleotides, the CDR3 is TGTGCCAGCGGCAGGGGCCCTGTGAACTATGGCTACACCTTC. Its protein product is CASGRGPVNYGYTF.

The chain combines TRBV2 with TRBJ2-2; 7 positions agree with TRBD2. The CDR3 length is 15 residues. V was clipped by 6 bases and J by 0 bases; unmatched bases: 4. Germline V gene data show CDR1 as SNHLY and CDR2 as FYNNEI. The CDR3 bases are TGTGCCAGCAGCAGGACTAGTGCGAACACCGGGGAGCTGTTTTTT. As protein: CASSRTSANTGELFF.

The chain uses TRBV9 and TRBJ2-7, with 8 bases lining up with TRBD2. The V segment lost 6 bases and the J segment 6 bases; nucleotides outside the gene matches: 11. The CDR3 totals 14 residues. Looked up from germline, CDR1 is SGDLS and CDR2 is YYNGEE. The DNA of the CDR3 is TGTGCCAGCAACCCAGCGGGAGTGTCCGGCGAGCAGTACTTC. This gives the protein CASNPAGVSGEQYF.

The V call is TRBV19, the J call TRBJ2-1, with D maybe TRBD2 (7 bases). The CDR3 consists of 17 residues. Germline assignment: CDR1 LNHDA and CDR2 SQIVND (reference sequence). V was pared by 4 bases and J by 6 bases, with 22 bases between. CDR3 amino acids: CASSTLPGGQGGNEQFF. In DNA form, the CDR3 reads TGTGCCAGTAGTACTTTACCGGGGGGCCAAGGTGGCAATGAGCAGTTCTTC.

The V and J genes are TRBV5-1 and TRBJ1-6, with 10 bases that match TRBD1. The CDR3 loop spans 16 amino acids. The V gene's germline CDR1 is SGHRS and CDR2 YFSETQ. The V segment lost 4 bases and the J segment 3 bases; nucleotides outside the gene matches: 4. CDR3 sequence: CASSTGQGGYNSPLHF. CDR3 in DNA: TGCGCCAGCAGCACAGGACAGGGGGGCTATAATTCACCCCTCCACTTT.

Only a few counts were recorded for this clone. This chain connects TRBV3-1 (or the pseudogene TRBV3-2) to TRBJ2-3, with 9 bases matching TRBD1. The length of the CDR3 is 15 residues. V dropped 4 bases and J dropped 8; count of bases not matched to a gene: 10. The germline V gene encodes CDR1 LGHDT and CDR2 YNNKEL (reference sequence). The CDR3 loop reads CASSLRTGALPTQYF. CDR3 coding DNA: TGTGCCAGCAGCCTAAGGACAGGGGCCCTACCTACGCAGTATTTT.

In this sample, this clone turned up once. The V gene is TRBV27, the J gene TRBJ2-2, with 7 bases that match TRBD1. CDR1 and CDR2 from the germline V gene are MNHEY and SMNVEV (reference sequence). Trimming cost V 5 bases and J 6 bases; bases outside gene matches: 6. CDR3 length: 14 amino acids. CDR3 coding DNA: TGTGCCAGCAGTCTCGGGACAGTTCCCGGGGAGCTGTTTTTT. Its protein product is CASSLGTVPGELFF.

This chain connects TRBV7-9 to TRBJ1-1; TRBD1 might be the D (5 bases). The V gene lost 5 bases and the J gene lost 0 bases, with 10 bases spanning the gap. This CDR3 has 14 amino acids. The germline CDR1 and CDR2 sequences are SEHNR and FQNEAQ (reference sequence). CDR3 sequence reads: CASSPGHLNTEAFF. Written as DNA, the CDR3 is TGTGCCAGCAGCCCCGGACACCTGAACACTGAAGCTTTCTTT.

This CDR3 reads CASVRVPGQGNTWYTF. The CDR3 coding sequence is TGTGCTAGCGTAAGGGTCCCGGGACAGGGTAATACGTGGTACACCTTC. The chain combines TRBV12-5 with TRBJ1-2, with 9 nucleotides matching TRBD1. V was pared by 9 bases and J by 11 bases, with 22 bases of the junction left unmatched. Germline CDR1 reads LGHNT; CDR2 reads FRNRAP. CDR3 length: 16 amino acids.

The rearrangement links TRBV29-1 to TRBJ2-3; maybe TRBD2 (6 bases). Trimming removed 7 bases at V and 3 bases at J, with 20 bases between. There are 15 residues in the CDR3. The germline V gene has CDR1 SQVTM and CDR2 ANQGSEA. Written as DNA, the CDR3 is TGCAGCGGAGGGCCTCTCGGGAGTAGGACAGATACGCAGTATTTT. It yields the protein CSGGPLGSRTDTQYF.

J is TRBJ1-1 and V is TRBV5-1; D may be TRBD1 (5 bases). Trimming stripped 6 bases from V and 5 bases from J, with 20 bases between. The germline CDR1 and CDR2 sequences are SGHRS and YFSETQ. This CDR3 comprises 15 residues. CDR3 coding DNA: TGCGCCAGCACCGATGGGGGGAGTTTTGGAACTGAAGCTTTCTTT. As protein: CASTDGGSFGTEAFF.

The chain combines TRBV6-5 with TRBJ1-3; possibly TRBD1 for D (5 bases). V was cut by 4 bases and J by 4 bases, with 11 bases left in between. The germline gives CDR1 MNHEY, CDR2 SVGAGI. CDR3 length: 14 residues. Here the CDR3 reads CASSSRAWGNTIYF. The DNA for the CDR3 is TGTGCCAGCAGTTCCAGGGCGTGGGGAAACACCATATATTTT.

The rearrangement links TRBV9 to TRBJ2-3; 8 bases are shared with TRBD2. CDR1 is SGDLS and CDR2 is YYNGEE in the germline V gene. Trimming removed 1 base from V and 5 bases from J; junction bases left unmatched: 9. CDR3 length: 16 residues. Here the CDR3 reads CASSVTSGSGVDTQYF. CDR3 nucleotides: TGTGCCAGCAGCGTAACGAGCGGGAGTGGGGTAGATACGCAGTATTTT.

The rearrangement uses TRBV28 and TRBJ1-1; 7 bases are shared with TRBD1. Germline lookup yields CDR1 MDHEN and CDR2 SYDVKM. This CDR3 is built from 13 residues. The V and J ends lost 6 bases and 10 bases, in that order; junction bases with no gene match: 11. CDR3 residues: CASRVIDRVTAFF. The CDR3 DNA reads as TGTGCCAGCAGAGTAATCGACAGGGTTACAGCTTTCTTT.

The chain links TRBV2 to TRBJ2-2; possibly TRBD1 for D (5 bases). Germline CDR1 is SNHLY and CDR2 is FYNNEI. CDR3 length: 14 amino acids. With 6 bases removed from V and 7 bases from J, the gap between germline ends came to 15 bases. The CDR3, as DNA: TGTGCCAGCAGGGGCTTGCAGGGCCACGGGGAGCTGTTTTTT. It translates to CASRGLQGHGELFF.

This clone was seen once. The chain joins TRBV3-1 (or the pseudogene TRBV3-2) to TRBJ2-7; TRBD2 agrees at 11 bases. J was trimmed by 0 bases and V by 2 bases; bases with no gene match: 3. The CDR3 has 16 amino acids. Germline CDR1 and CDR2: LGHDT and YNNKEL (reference sequence). DNA for the CDR3: TGTGCCAGCAGCCAAAAGACTAGCGGGGCCTCCTACGAGCAGTACTTC. This gives the protein CASSQKTSGASYEQYF.

The chain has TRBV15 and TRBJ2-6; D remains unclear. The CDR3 contains 13 residues. Germline V gene lookup returns CDR1 LNHNV and CDR2 YYDKDF (reference sequence). V was clipped by 3 bases and J by 6 bases, with 6 bases between them. The CDR3 here is CATSRGEANVLTF. The CDR3 region has the DNA TGTGCCACCAGCAGGGGCGAGGCCAACGTCCTGACTTTC.

The chain is built from TRBV6-4 and TRBJ2-5; 7 bases match TRBD2. Trimming took 8 bases from V and 0 from J; bases not matched to a gene: 3. The CDR3 has 13 residues. Germline CDR1 MRHNA, CDR2 SNTAGT. This chain's CDR3 is CASSREDQETQYF. CDR3 DNA sequence: TGTGCCAGCTCACGGGAGGACCAAGAGACCCAGTACTTC.